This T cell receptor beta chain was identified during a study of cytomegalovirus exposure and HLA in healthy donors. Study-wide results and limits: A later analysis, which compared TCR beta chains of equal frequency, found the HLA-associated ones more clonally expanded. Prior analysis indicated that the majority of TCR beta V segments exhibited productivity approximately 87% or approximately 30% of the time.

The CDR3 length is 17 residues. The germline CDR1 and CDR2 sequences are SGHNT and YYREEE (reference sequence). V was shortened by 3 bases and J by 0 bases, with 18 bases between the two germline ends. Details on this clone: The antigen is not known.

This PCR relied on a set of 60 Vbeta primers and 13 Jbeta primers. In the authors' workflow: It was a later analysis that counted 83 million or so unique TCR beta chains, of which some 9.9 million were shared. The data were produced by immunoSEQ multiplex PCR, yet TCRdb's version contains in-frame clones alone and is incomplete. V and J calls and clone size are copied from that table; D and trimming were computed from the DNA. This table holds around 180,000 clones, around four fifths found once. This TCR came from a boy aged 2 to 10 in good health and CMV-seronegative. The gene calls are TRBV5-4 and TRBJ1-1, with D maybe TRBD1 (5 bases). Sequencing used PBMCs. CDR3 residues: CASSSGGMGRVNTEAFF. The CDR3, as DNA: TGTGCCAGCAGCTCTGGGGGGATGGGCAGGGTGAACACTGAAGCTTTCTTT.